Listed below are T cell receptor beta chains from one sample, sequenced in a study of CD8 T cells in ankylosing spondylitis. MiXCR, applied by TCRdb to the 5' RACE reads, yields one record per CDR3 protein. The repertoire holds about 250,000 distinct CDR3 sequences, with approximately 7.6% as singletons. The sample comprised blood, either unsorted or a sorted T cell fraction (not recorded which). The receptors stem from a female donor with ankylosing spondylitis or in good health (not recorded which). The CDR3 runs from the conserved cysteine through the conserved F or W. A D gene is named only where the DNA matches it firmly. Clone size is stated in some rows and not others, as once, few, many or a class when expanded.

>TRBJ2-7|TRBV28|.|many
TGTGCCAGCCAAGGCGAGAAGGCAGTTACCTACGAGCAGTACTTC
CASQGEKAVTYEQYF
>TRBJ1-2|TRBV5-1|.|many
TGCGCCAGCAGCTTGGACACCTACAATGACTATGGCTACACCTTC
CASSLDTYNDYGYTF
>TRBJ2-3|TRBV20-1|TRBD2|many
TGCAGTGCTAGATCACGTCAAGGCGGGAGCGGGACAGATACGCAGTATTTT
CSARSRQGGSGTDTQYF
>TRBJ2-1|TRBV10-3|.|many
TGTGCCATCAGTGAGAAGGTTCAGGAGCAGTTCTTC
CAISEKVQEQFF
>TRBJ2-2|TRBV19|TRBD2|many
TGTGCCAGTAGAGTGACTAGCGGGAGTCACACCGGGGAGCTGTTTTTT
CASRVTSGSHTGELFF
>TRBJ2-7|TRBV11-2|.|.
TGTGCCAGCAGTTCTTTAGCAACTAGCAACTTAGGGCACTACGAGCACTACTTC
CASSSLATSNLGHYEHYF
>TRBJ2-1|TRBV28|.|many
TGTGCCAGCAGTTTTGGTGTCGGAAATGAGCAGTTCTTC
CASSFGVGNEQFF
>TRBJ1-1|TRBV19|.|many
TGTGCCAGTAGGCGCCACGAAGGGGGTGACACTGAAGCTTTCTTT
CASRRHEGGDTEAFF
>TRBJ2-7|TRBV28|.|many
TGTGCCAGCAGTTTATCTTTAGGACGGATAAACTACGAGCAGTACTTC
CASSLSLGRINYEQYF
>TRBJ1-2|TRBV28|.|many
TGTGCCAGCAGTTCGGGGGGGCCGATCTATGGCTACACCTTC
CASSSGGPIYGYTF
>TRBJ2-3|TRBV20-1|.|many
TGCAGTGCTAGAGATTGGGCCCAACTCGAGGATACGCAGTATTTT
CSARDWAQLEDTQYF
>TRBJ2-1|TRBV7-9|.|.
TGTGCCAGCAGCTTAGAGGAGCGCCCAGCAGGGAATGAGCAGTTCTTC
CASSLEERPAGNEQFF
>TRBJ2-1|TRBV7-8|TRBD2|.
TGTGCCAGCAGCCAAAGCGGGAGGCCCTACAATGAGCAGTTCTTC
CASSQSGRPYNEQFF
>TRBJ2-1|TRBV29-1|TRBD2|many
TGCAGCGTTGAAGTTCTAGCGGGAGGGCTCAATGAGCAGTTCTTC
CSVEVLAGGLNEQFF
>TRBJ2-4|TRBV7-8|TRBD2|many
TGTGCCAGCAGCCTCGGACTAGCTGGGAGTTCAAAAAACATTCAGTACTTC
CASSLGLAGSSKNIQYF
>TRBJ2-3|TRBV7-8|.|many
TGTGCCAGCAGCTCCCTTGACAGCTACCTAGATACGCAGTATTTT
CASSSLDSYLDTQYF
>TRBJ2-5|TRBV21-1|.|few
TGTGCCAGCAGCAAAGTCGGGGACAGGGGGCCAGACCCAGAGACCCAGTACTTC
CASSKVGDRGPDPETQYF
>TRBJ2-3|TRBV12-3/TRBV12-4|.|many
TGTGCCAGCAGTCTCGGGCCAGTGGTGGATACGCAGTATTTT
CASSLGPVVDTQYF
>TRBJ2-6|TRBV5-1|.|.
TGCGCCAGCAGCTTGGGAACTAGTCCAGGCTCTGGGGCCAACGTCCTGACTTTC
CASSLGTSPGSGANVLTF
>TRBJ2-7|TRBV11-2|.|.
TGTGCCGGCAGCCATATACAGGGAGCGGGTTCCTACGAGCAGTACTTC
CAGSHIQGAGSYEQYF
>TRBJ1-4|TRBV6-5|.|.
TGTGCCAGCAGTTACGCGTTATCAACTAATGAAAAACTGTTTTTT
CASSYALSTNEKLFF
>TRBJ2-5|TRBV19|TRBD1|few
TGTGCCAGTAGCTTCATGGGACAGACGGGGCAAGAGACCCAGTACTTC
CASSFMGQTGQETQYF
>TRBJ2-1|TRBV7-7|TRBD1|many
TGTGCTAGCAGCTTATTCGCCCTCGGGACAGGGAGCAATGAGCAGTTCTTC
CASSLFALGTGSNEQFF
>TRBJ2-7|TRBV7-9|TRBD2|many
TGTGCCAGCAGTCCAAGGGAGGGTAGCTCCTACGAGCAGTACTTC
CASSPREGSSYEQYF
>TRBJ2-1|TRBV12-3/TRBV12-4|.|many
TGTGCCAGCAGTCCAGGATCCCCGTCCGTCAATGAGCAGTTCTTC
CASSPGSPSVNEQFF
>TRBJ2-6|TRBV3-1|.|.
TGTGCCAGCTGCCGCCTCAGCTCTGGGGCCAACGTCCTGACTTTC
CASCRLSSGANVLTF
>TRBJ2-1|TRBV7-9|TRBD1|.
TGTGCCAGCAGTCGCCGACAGGGGATGGAAAATGAGCAGTTCTTC
CASSRRQGMENEQFF
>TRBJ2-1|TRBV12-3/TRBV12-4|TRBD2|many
TGTGCCAGCAGTCCAATAGCGGGAGGGCCCAATGAGCAGTTCTTC
CASSPIAGGPNEQFF
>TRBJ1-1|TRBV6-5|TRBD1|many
TGTGTCAGCAGTTACAGGGGGCCGTCGATGGAAGCTTTCTTT
CVSSYRGPSMEAFF
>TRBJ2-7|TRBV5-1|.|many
TGCGCCAGCAGCTTGGGTTGGCCAGCCCCCCTCTCCTACGAGCAGTACTTC
CASSLGWPAPLSYEQYF
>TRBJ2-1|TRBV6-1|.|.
TGTGCCAGCAGGAGGGGAAATGAGCAGTTCTTC
CASRRGNEQFF
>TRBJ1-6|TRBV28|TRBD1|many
TGTGCCAGCAGGTCGGGACAGCGTAATTCACCCCTCCACTTT
CASRSGQRNSPLHF
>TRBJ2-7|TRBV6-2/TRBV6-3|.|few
TGTGCCAGCAGTTGTGCACCCTACGAGCAGTACTTC
CASSCAPYEQYF
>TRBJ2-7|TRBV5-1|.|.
TGCACCAGCGGCTTGTTAGGGGGGAACGAGCAGTACTTC
CTSGLLGGNEQYF
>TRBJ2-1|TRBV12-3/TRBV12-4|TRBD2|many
TGTGCCAGCAGACACTCTAGCGGGAGGTTTAATGAGCAGTTCTTC
CASRHSSGRFNEQFF
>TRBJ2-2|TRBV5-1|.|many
TGCGCCAGCAGCTCCGGGACCCAGAACACCGGGGAGCTGTTTTTT
CASSSGTQNTGELFF
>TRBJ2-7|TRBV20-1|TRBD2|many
TGCAGTGCTAGCGGGATACCCACGGGACTAGCGGGAGGGCCCCCCTTTGAGGAGCAGTACTTC
CSASGIPTGLAGGPPFEEQYF
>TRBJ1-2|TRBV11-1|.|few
TGTGCCAGCAGCTTAGGGCACCAACTGGGCTATGGCTACACCTTC
CASSLGHQLGYGYTF
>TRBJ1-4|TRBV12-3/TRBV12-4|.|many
TGTGCCAGCAGTTTGGGAGGTTTTAAGGAAAAACTGTTTTTT
CASSLGGFKEKLFF
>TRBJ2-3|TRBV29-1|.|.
TGTAGCGTTGAAGATTTCGGCGAGAGCACAGGTACGCAGTATTTT
CSVEDFGESTGTQYF
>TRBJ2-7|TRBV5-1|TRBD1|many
TGCGCCAGCAACCCCGGGACAGGCCCATACGAGCAGTACTTC
CASNPGTGPYEQYF
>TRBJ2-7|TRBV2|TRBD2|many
TGTGCCAGCAGTGAATCACTAGCGGGAGGCGTCTCCTACGAGCAGTACTTC
CASSESLAGGVSYEQYF
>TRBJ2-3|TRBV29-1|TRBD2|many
TGCAGCGTTGAAGTGGGTAGCGGGAGTACGCAGTATTTT
CSVEVGSGSTQYF
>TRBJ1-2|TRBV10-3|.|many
TGTGCCATCAGTGAGAGAACGGGGGCGCATGGCTACACCTTC
CAISERTGAHGYTF
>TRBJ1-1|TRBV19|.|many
TGTGCCAGTAGTATTCGGGGCACTGAAGCTTTCTTT
CASSIRGTEAFF
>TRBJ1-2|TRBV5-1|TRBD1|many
TGCGCCAGCAGTACCGGGACAGGGACTGGCTACACCTTC
CASSTGTGTGYTF
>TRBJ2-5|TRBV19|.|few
TGTGCCAGTAGTACCGGACCCCTCCAAGAGACCCAGTACTTC
CASSTGPLQETQYF
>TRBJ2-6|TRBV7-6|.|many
TGTGCCAGCAGCTTAGGTCTCGCAGGGGCCGATCCCCAGGACCTGACTTTC
CASSLGLAGADPQDLTF
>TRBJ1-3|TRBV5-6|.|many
TGTGCCAGCAGCTTCTCCCGGGACTCTGGAAACACCATATATTTT
CASSFSRDSGNTIYF
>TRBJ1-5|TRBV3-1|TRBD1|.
TGTGCCAGCAGCGCCCAGGGGGCTTCTCAGCCCCAGCATTTT
CASSAQGASQPQHF
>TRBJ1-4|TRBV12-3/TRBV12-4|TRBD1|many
TGTGCCAGCAGTTCTCGGGAGGGGGCGTATGAAAAACTGTTTTTT
CASSSREGAYEKLFF
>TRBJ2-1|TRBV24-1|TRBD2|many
TGTGCCACCAGTGACTGGACTAGCGGGGCCCGGGAGCAGTTCTTC
CATSDWTSGAREQFF